A single sample gave rise to the 21 T cell receptor beta chains below, sequenced in a study of shared clonotypes between healthy human individuals. Clones were read by immunoSEQ multiplex PCR, and TCRdb kept only the in-frame ones, dropping some. Of over 2 million clones detected, 85% to 95% appear once; the ten largest clones hold around 0.35%. The specimen sequenced was naive CD4+ T cells from PBMCs. Subset noted: CD45RA+ positively selected. Receptors originate from a young man in good health. Some clones in this sample may be carry-over from other donors' samples.

The V gene is TRBV9, the J gene TRBJ2-1, with 10 nucleotides matching TRBD2. The CDR3 runs 16 residues. Germline CDR1 is SGDLS and CDR2 is YYNGEE. The junction had 11 bases not matched to a gene; V was cut back by 4 bases and J by 7 bases. This CDR3 reads CASSSSGAGGENEQFF. CDR3 sequence (DNA): TGTGCCAGCAGCTCGAGCGGAGCGGGGGGGGAAAATGAGCAGTTCTTC.

A single count supports this clone. J is TRBJ2-1 and V is TRBV7-6; 10 bases line up with TRBD1. The length of the CDR3 is 17 residues. The germline V gene encodes CDR1 SGHVS and CDR2 FNYEAQ. J lost 5 bases, V lost 2 bases, and 9 bases had no gene match. In DNA, the CDR3 is TGTGCCAGCAGCTTAAGATTCCCGGGACAGGGGAACAATGAGCAGTTCTTC. Translation gives CASSLRFPGQGNNEQFF.

The chain employs TRBV7-6 and TRBJ2-1, with 8 bases aligning to TRBD2. The J segment lost 8 bases and the V segment lost 2 bases, leaving 8 bases of the junction unmatched. There are 15 residues in the CDR3. The germline CDR1 and CDR2 sequences are SGHVS and FNYEAQ. The CDR3 is CASSLSGGPWDEQFF. The CDR3 bases are TGTGCCAGCAGCTTATCGGGAGGGCCGTGGGATGAGCAGTTCTTC.

This chain uses TRBV4-1 with TRBJ2-7; D call uncertain. The CDR3 covers 15 residues. V dropped 1 base and J dropped 2 bases, with 12 bases sitting between them. CDR1 MGHRA and CDR2 YSYEKL come from the germline V gene. The CDR3 is CASSQVGNPTYEQYF. The DNA for the CDR3 is TGCGCCAGCAGCCAAGTGGGGAACCCAACCTACGAGCAGTACTTC.

Comment on this clone: Other DNA sequences in the sample encode the same CDR3. This chain links TRBV9 with TRBJ2-2; 9 positions agree with TRBD2. Trimming took 0 bases from V and 2 from J; bases not matched to a gene: 2. Germline-derived CDR1 and CDR2 are SGDLS and YYNGEE. The CDR3 has 16 amino acids. In DNA form, the CDR3 reads TGTGCCAGCAGCGTAGGACTAGCGGTTAACACCGGGGAGCTGTTTTTT. As protein: CASSVGLAVNTGELFF.

The chain recombines TRBV12-1 with TRBJ2-7; the table's D call, TRBD1, was not checked against the DNA. TRBV12-1 is shown as a pseudogene. The CDR3 spans 16 residues. The CDR3 protein is CASSFNLAGGCGEQYF. The CDR3 DNA reads TGTGCCAGCAGCTTTAATTTAGCAGGGGGCTGCGGCGAGCAGTACTTC.

This chain connects TRBV6-5 to TRBJ1-1; the D gene is possibly TRBD1 (6 bases). The CDR3 runs to 14 residues. Trimming shortened V by 1 base and J by 3 bases, and 9 bases separated the two germline ends. Per germline, CDR1 MNHEY and CDR2 SVGAGI. CDR3 in DNA: TGTGCCAGCAGTTACTGGGGGCAGGACACTGAAGCTTTCTTT. Translating it yields CASSYWGQDTEAFF.

The gene calls are TRBV6-5 and TRBJ2-7; D ambiguous. Trimming left V 2 bases short and J 1 base short, with 9 bases between. The CDR3 totals 14 residues. Germline V gene data show CDR1 as MNHEY and CDR2 as SVGAGI. The CDR3 DNA reads TGTGCCAGCAGTTACAGGATGAGGTCCTACGAGCAGTACTTC. This translates into CASSYRMRSYEQYF.

The chain uses TRBV6-5 and TRBJ1-1, with 9 bases lining up with TRBD1. The CDR3 length is 14 residues. Germline V gene data show CDR1 as MNHEY and CDR2 as SVGAGI. V trimming: 6 bases; J trimming: 10 bases; junction bases outside the gene matches: 12. The CDR3 spells CASRRAGTGRVAFF. The DNA for the CDR3 is TGTGCCAGCAGACGTGCCGGGACAGGGCGGGTAGCTTTCTTT.

V and J are TRBV4-1 and TRBJ2-3; 7 positions agree with TRBD1. The trim removed 6 bases at V and 5 bases at J, leaving 5 bases unmatched. In germline, CDR1 is MGHRA, CDR2 YSYEKL. The CDR3 extends over 13 amino acids. The CDR3 loop is CASRHTGEDTQYF. The CDR3 nucleotides read TGCGCCAGCAGACATACAGGGGAAGATACGCAGTATTTT.

This chain links TRBV4-2 with TRBJ2-1; 7 bases are shared with TRBD2. CDR1 LGHNA and CDR2 YNFKEQ come from the germline V gene. The CDR3 length is 16 residues. With 4 bases clipped from V and 5 bases from J, the junction kept 11 bases outside the gene matches. The CDR3, as DNA: TGTGCCAGCAGCCCCAGAGGCTCTAGCGGAAACAATGAGCAGTTCTTC. Translation: CASSPRGSSGNNEQFF.

The CDR3 loop reads CASSLIQINYGYTF. The DNA of the CDR3 is TGTGCCAGCAGTTTAATCCAGATTAACTATGGCTACACCTTC. The chain joins TRBV28 to TRBJ1-2; D gene ambiguous. Trimming cost V 2 bases and J 1 base, with 8 bases left between them. Germline CDR1 and CDR2: MDHEN and SYDVKM. CDR3 size: 14 residues.

The V call is TRBV21-1, the J call TRBJ2-2; the DNA was not compared with TRBD2, the D call given in the table. TRBV21-1 is annotated as a pseudogene. The CDR3 sequence is 19 residues long. CDR3 amino acids: CASSKGSASGRANTGELFF. As DNA, the CDR3 is TGTGCCAGCAGCAAAGGGTCGGCTAGCGGGAGGGCGAACACCGGGGAGCTGTTTTTT.

This clone has a single count. V usage is TRBV11-2 and J usage is TRBJ2-1; 11 bases match TRBD1. Germline CDR1 is SGHAT and CDR2 is FQNNGV. The CDR3 extends over 15 amino acids. Trimming at V came to 5 bases and at J to 4 bases, leaving 4 bases not matched to a gene. The CDR3 here is CASSRGTGGYNEQFF. The CDR3 nucleotides read TGTGCCAGCAGCCGAGGGACAGGGGGTTACAATGAGCAGTTCTTC.

V usage is TRBV5-6 and J usage is TRBJ1-6; D uncertain. There are 13 residues in the CDR3. V shed 2 bases and J shed 6 bases, with 6 bases lying between them. Germline values: CDR1 SGHDT, CDR2 YYEEEE. The CDR3 bases are TGTGCCAGCAGCTTACCCACTAATTCACCCCTCCACTTT. Its translation: CASSLPTNSPLHF.

The chain is built from TRBV2 and TRBJ2-1, with TRBD2 identical over 7 bases. The germline CDR1 and CDR2 sequences are SNHLY and FYNNEI. The CDR3 runs 15 residues. V lost 3 bases to trimming and J lost 4 bases; unmatched junction nucleotides: 6. The CDR3 is CASSEGGFSYNEQFF. In nucleotides, the CDR3 is TGTGCCAGCAGTGAGGGGGGGTTTTCTTACAATGAGCAGTTCTTC. Using reference TRBV2 and TRBJ2-1 for the parts outside the CDR3, the full variable domain is EPEVTQTPSHQVTQMGQEVILRCVPISNHLYFYWYRQILGQKVEFLVSFYNNEISEKSEIFDDQFSVERPDGSNFTLKIRSTKLEDSAMYFCASSEGGFSYNEQFFGPGTRLTVL.

The gene calls are TRBV5-1 and TRBJ1-3; 9 positions agree with TRBD1. The CDR3 totals 16 residues. Germline values: CDR1 SGHRS, CDR2 YFSETQ. Trimming removed 4 bases from V and 3 bases from J; junction bases left unmatched: 8. CDR3 loop: CASSPGTGIGGNTIYF. The CDR3 DNA sequence: TGCGCCAGCAGCCCGGGGACAGGGATCGGTGGAAACACCATATATTTT. The full variable domain, in which reference TRBV5-1 and TRBJ1-3 provide the parts outside the CDR3, is KAGVTQTPRYLIKTRGQQVTLSCSPISGHRSVSWYQQTPGQGLQFLFEYFSETQRNKGNFPGRFSGRQFSNSRSEMNVSTLELGDSALYLCASSPGTGIGGNTIYFGEGSWLTVV.

The V call is TRBV9, the J call TRBJ2-1; D remains unclear. Per the germline V gene, CDR1 is SGDLS and CDR2 is YYNGEE. V lost 4 bases and J 2 bases, leaving 13 bases between the germline ends. The CDR3 extends over 15 amino acids. The CDR3 region is CASSPILSAYNEQFF. In nucleotides, the CDR3 is TGTGCCAGCAGCCCAATCTTGTCAGCCTACAATGAGCAGTTCTTC.

The chain links TRBV5-8 to TRBJ1-2; the D is unclear. Trimming removed 4 bases at V and 4 bases at J, with 11 bases between. There are 13 residues in the CDR3. Germline loops: CDR1 SGHTS, CDR2 YDEGEE. The CDR3 protein is CASSRDIVYGYTF. CDR3 in DNA: TGTGCCAGCAGCCGCGACATCGTCTATGGCTACACCTTC.

The chain carries TRBV27 and TRBJ1-4; a weak D match, TRBD1 (6 bases). V gave up 2 bases and J gave up 8 bases, with 12 bases separating them. Germline-derived CDR1 and CDR2 are MNHEY and SMNVEV (reference sequence). The CDR3 contains 14 residues. The CDR3 reads CASSLVPGDEKLFF. CDR3 DNA sequence: TGTGCCAGCAGTTTAGTCCCAGGGGACGAAAAACTGTTTTTT.

The chain employs TRBV27 and TRBJ2-2, with D uncertain. Per the germline V gene, CDR1 is MNHEY and CDR2 is SMNVEV (reference sequence). Trimming removed 1 base at V and 7 bases at J, with 16 bases between. The CDR3 spans 16 residues. CDR3 DNA: TGTGCCAGCAGTTTATTTGCCGCCCTCGAGGTCGGGGAGCTGTTTTTT. This translates into CASSLFAALEVGELFF.